This T cell receptor (beta chain) came from a study of read filtering for tumor transcriptome and immune sequencing. Study-level background: DNase treatment preceded whole-transcriptome library preparation. RNA-seq yielded only about 75 to 1273 TCR reads, IR-seq about 4.05 to 11 million. General study findings and limits: IR-seq and RNA-seq agreed better without single-read clonotypes.

From around 440 ng of RNA, a library with molecular barcoded alpha/delta and beta/gamma adaptors was made. TCRdb analysed the reads with MiXCR anew, one entry per CDR3 protein. Here the sample spans 43,000 or so distinct CDR3 sequences, around 21% being singletons. In its sample, this clonotype was seen a few times. Its antigen is unidentified. The germline V and J ends were trimmed by 4 bases and 4 bases, with 17 bases remaining between them. The CDR3 has 15 residues. CDR1 SGHTA and CDR2 FQGNSA come from the germline V gene. At the time of active disease, bone marrow was collected from every patient. Sample: a population of CD138-negative cells sorted from bone marrow. The V gene is TRBV7-2, the J gene TRBJ2-7; D is uncertain. The sequence derives from a donor over 35 with multiple myeloma. The CDR3 sequence is CASSSPALGAYEQYF. The CDR3 region has the DNA TGTGCCAGCAGCTCACCCGCTCTAGGTGCATACGAGCAGTACTTC.